These T cell receptor beta chains were read from a single sample in a study of metastatic and nonmetastatic thyroid tumors. TCRdb reassembled clones from the PCR reads with MiXCR. The data hold more than 90,000 clones, with about 12% observed a single time. Material for sequencing was blood. All receptors come from a female donor with papillary thyroid cancer or a benign thyroid nodule (not recorded which). Some clones in this sample may be carry-over from other donors' samples. CDR3s include the opening cysteine and the closing phenylalanine or tryptophan.

J	length	V	CDR3
TRBJ2-1	12	TRBV5-1	CASSFTDNEQFF
TRBJ2-2	13	TRBV2	CASSAFRDGELFF
TRBJ2-5	14	TRBV7-2	CASSFQGSGETQYF
TRBJ2-3	15	TRBV3-1	CASSEFSGLTDTQYF
TRBJ1-1	15	TRBV28	CASSLSKRTNTEAFF
TRBJ1-6	16	TRBV30	CAWSYTLTSGNSPLHF
TRBJ2-7	15	TRBV7-8	CASSLGRGSSYEQYF
TRBJ2-1	15	TRBV20-1	CSASAFRTSTNEQFF
TRBJ1-5	15	TRBV6-1	CASIPWTGANQPQHF
TRBJ2-1	15	TRBV6-5	CASSYLAGGKYEQFF
TRBJ2-7	13	TRBV11-1	CASSQGSRCEQYF
TRBJ2-7	15	TRBV5-4	CASSLDGAATYEQYF
TRBJ2-2	17	TRBV4-1	CASSQRIAGGGTGELSF
TRBJ2-3	12	TRBV20-1	CSARFVADTQYF
TRBJ1-1	14	TRBV6-1	CASSEPGMYTEAFF
TRBJ2-7	17	TRBV7-8	CASSTGTSGRYRYEQYF
TRBJ1-1	13	TRBV18	CASSLGEGTEAFF
TRBJ2-1	16	TRBV5-1	CASSGWLRNSYNEQFF
TRBJ2-1	15	TRBV6-1	CASTHGVSSYNEQFF
TRBJ1-4	15	TRBV18	CASSLRGRTNEKLFF
TRBJ1-1	13	TRBV2	CASNGYLNTEAFF
TRBJ1-2	14	TRBV9	CASRVAGGLDGYTF